What follows describes a single TCR beta chain. This entry belongs to a study of blood T cell repertoires in COVID-19. Background on the study: Acute and convalescent COVID-19 specimens originated in the United States, Italy and Spain. T cells, B-cell-depleted T cells, or PBMCs supplied cDNA or gDNA.

In the study's own analysis: Amplification of reference gene primers was used by the study to estimate nucleated cell counts. The data were produced by immunoSEQ multiplex PCR, yet TCRdb's version contains in-frame clones alone and is incomplete. That table is the source of V, J and clone size, and D and trimming were worked out from the DNA. The table has 95,000 to 150,000 clones, 85% to 90% seen once. V dropped 6 bases and J dropped 2; count of bases not matched to a gene: 8. Germline V gene data show CDR1 as MNHEY and CDR2 as SVGEGT. The CDR3 spans 16 residues. This chain uses TRBV6-2 or TRBV6-3 with TRBJ2-5, with 11 bases matching TRBD2. This TCR was sampled from a man aged 60 to 75 with acute or convalescent COVID-19. Input material: peripheral blood. The CDR3 loop is CASSRRLAGQQETQYF. CDR3 bases: TGTGCCAGCAGCCGTCGACTAGCGGGACAACAAGAGACCCAGTACTTC.